The 22 T cell receptor beta chains listed next were all sequenced from one sample in a study of blood T cell repertoires in COVID-19. Assay used: immunoSEQ multiplex PCR; TCRdb lists only in-frame clones, some missing. The sample records approximately 250,000 clones, around 80% being singletons. Material: peripheral blood. These receptors originate from a man aged 60-69 years with acute or convalescent COVID-19.

The chain uses TRBV6-5 and TRBJ1-1, with D possibly matching TRBD1 (6 bases). CDR3 length: 12 amino acids. V was shortened by 10 bases and J by 3 bases, with 12 bases between the two germline ends. Germline assignment: CDR1 MNHEY and CDR2 SVGAGI. Here the CDR3 DNA reads TGTGCCACCTCTGGACAGCACACTGAAGCTTTCTTT. Residues: CATSGQHTEAFF.

The chain joins TRBV6-5 to TRBJ1-2; 8 positions match TRBD1. Germline trimming cut 8 bases from V and 4 bases from J; bases unmatched to any gene: 9. CDR1 is MNHEY, CDR2 SVGAGI, per germline. The CDR3 sequence is 14 residues long. The DNA of the CDR3 is TGTGCCAGCGGCAACAGGGGGGGGATCTATGGCTACACCTTC. Translation: CASGNRGGIYGYTF.

The rearrangement joins TRBV5-5 to TRBJ2-1; D not resolved. V was pared by 2 bases and J by 0 bases, with 9 bases between. In germline, CDR1 is SGHKS, CDR2 YYEKEE (reference sequence). The CDR3 is 15 amino acids. The CDR3 DNA sequence: TGTGCCAGCAGCTTAACGGGTAGCTCCTACAATGAGCAGTTCTTC. It translates to CASSLTGSSYNEQFF.

The rearrangement joins TRBV15 to TRBJ2-7; 8 bases fit TRBD1. The CDR3 has 16 amino acids. J was trimmed by 2 bases and V by 0 bases; bases with no gene match: 6. Germline V gives CDR1 LNHNV, CDR2 YYDKDF (reference sequence). CDR3 nucleotide sequence: TGTGCCACCAGCAGAGATGTAGGACAGGGTCCCTACGAGCAGTACTTC. The encoded protein is CATSRDVGQGPYEQYF.

The chain carries TRBV5-4 and TRBJ2-7, with 12 bases that match TRBD2. J was trimmed by 1 base and V by 4 bases; bases with no gene match: 6. Per the germline V gene, CDR1 is SGHNT and CDR2 is YYREEE (reference sequence). The CDR3 extends over 16 amino acids. CDR3 in DNA: TGTGCCAGCAGCGCACCGGGACTAGCGGGTTCCTACGAGCAGTACTTC. Protein product: CASSAPGLAGSYEQYF.

The J gene is TRBJ2-7, the V gene TRBV28, with 10 bases that match TRBD2. Germline V gene lookup returns CDR1 MDHEN and CDR2 SYDVKM. Trimming took 7 bases from V and 6 from J; bases not matched to a gene: 12. The CDR3 is made up of 15 amino acids. In nucleotides, the CDR3 is TGTGCCAGCACCCTAGGTCCGGGACTAGCGCCCGAGCAGTACTTC. This sequence encodes CASTLGPGLAPEQYF.

V gene TRBV3-1 (or the pseudogene TRBV3-2) combines with J gene TRBJ2-7, with a weak D call TRBD2 (5 bases). This CDR3 region has 15 residues. V lost 1 base to trimming and J lost 5 bases, with 15 bases between them. The germline CDR1 and CDR2 sequences are LGHDT and YNNKEL (reference sequence). CDR3 nucleotides: TGTGCCAGCAGCCAAGGGCGGGTAGTACTCGACGAGCAGTACTTC. Its protein is CASSQGRVVLDEQYF.

V is TRBV29-1 and J is TRBJ2-7; D might be TRBD2 (6 bases). V lost 8 bases, J lost 1 base, and 15 bases lay in between. The CDR3 totals 13 residues. Germline V lookup: CDR1 SQVTM, CDR2 ANQGSEA. This CDR3 reads CSTRAGSSYEQYF. CDR3 bases: TGCAGCACCCGCGCCGGGAGTTCCTACGAGCAGTACTTC.

The chain recombines TRBV7-2 with TRBJ2-3; perhaps TRBD2 as D (6 bases). Germline V CDR1 and CDR2: SGHTA, FQGNSA. V was cut by 5 bases and J by 5 bases, with 17 bases left in between. This CDR3 region has 15 residues. CDR3 residues: CASSPLTRGIDTQYF. CDR3 nucleotides: TGTGCCAGCAGCCCCCTGACTAGGGGAATAGATACGCAGTATTTT.

The genes are TRBV18 and TRBJ1-1; possible D gene TRBD1, 5 bases. The CDR3 loop spans 15 amino acids. CDR1 and CDR2 (germline): KGHSH, LQKENI. Trimming pared 2 bases from V and 0 bases from J, leaving 10 bases between. CDR3 region: CASSPSTVMNTEAFF. DNA for the CDR3: TGTGCCAGCTCACCATCGACAGTAATGAACACTGAAGCTTTCTTT.

The chain recombines TRBV5-1 with TRBJ1-5; D is unclear. Trimming took off 0 bases at V and 4 bases at J, with 5 bases between the two ends. The CDR3 runs to 13 residues. The germline V gene has CDR1 SGHRS and CDR2 YFSETQ. In nucleotides, the CDR3 is TGCGCCAGCAGCTTGGACGAGAATCAGCCCCAGCATTTT. Encoded protein: CASSLDENQPQHF.

J is TRBJ2-7 and V is TRBV6-6; 7 bases are shared with TRBD2. The germline CDR1 and CDR2 sequences are MNHNY and SVGAGI (reference sequence). The CDR3 runs to 14 residues. With 6 bases clipped from V and 2 bases from J, the junction kept 7 bases outside the gene matches. The CDR3 DNA follows: TGTGCCAGCAGAGGGTCCGGGGGGACCTACGAGCAGTACTTC. It is translated as CASRGSGGTYEQYF.

The genes are TRBV27 and TRBJ2-7; 8 bases are shared with TRBD1. The V gene end was trimmed by 5 bases and the J gene end by 2 bases; junction bases not matched to a gene: 5. This CDR3 is built from 14 residues. CDR1 MNHEY and CDR2 SMNVEV come from the germline V gene (reference sequence). The CDR3 sequence is CASSPGQGPYEQYF. DNA for the CDR3: TGTGCCAGCAGTCCCGGACAGGGTCCCTACGAGCAGTACTTC.

This chain links TRBV28 with TRBJ2-1, with TRBD2 identical over 9 bases. The CDR3 totals 16 residues. Germline V gene lookup returns CDR1 MDHEN and CDR2 SYDVKM. Trimming took 6 bases from V and 0 from J; bases not matched to a gene: 6. The CDR3 DNA reads TGTGCCAGCAGCTCCTCTAGCGGGAACTCCTACAATGAGCAGTTCTTC. Encoded protein: CASSSSSGNSYNEQFF.

This chain links TRBV7-6 with TRBJ2-2, with 9 bases matching TRBD2. The V gene's germline CDR1 is SGHVS and CDR2 FNYEAQ. V lost 5 bases, J lost 7 bases, and 14 bases stayed unmatched. CDR3 length: 17 residues. CDR3 sequence reads: CASSPRMVAGENGELFF. The CDR3, as DNA: TGTGCCAGCAGCCCCCGGATGGTAGCGGGAGAGAACGGGGAGCTGTTTTTT. Full variable domain (rest looked up from reference TRBV7-6 and TRBJ2-2): GAGVSQSPRYKVTKRGQDVALRCDPISGHVSLYWYRQALGQGPEFLTYFNYEAQQDKSGLPNDRFSAERPEGSISTLTIQRTEQRDSAMYRCASSPRMVAGENGELFFGEGSRLTVL.

J is TRBJ1-5 and V is TRBV12-3 or TRBV12-4; the D is unclear. The CDR3 has 13 amino acids. V lost 4 bases and J lost 3, with 7 bases in between. The CDR3 sequence: CASSYVLNQPQHF. The CDR3 DNA reads TGTGCCAGCAGTTACGTACTCAATCAGCCCCAGCATTTT.

The genes are TRBV5-1 and TRBJ1-4, with 7 bases fitting TRBD1. This CDR3 contains 15 residues. V lost 2 bases to trimming and J lost 5 bases; unmatched junction nucleotides: 6. Germline lookup yields CDR1 SGHRS and CDR2 YFSETQ. The CDR3 DNA is TGCGCCAGCAGCTTAAGACAGGGTGCAAATGAAAAACTGTTTTTT. Translating gives CASSLRQGANEKLFF.

This clone occurred once. The CDR3 here is CASSVGLAGGVSYNEQFF. The CDR3 region has the DNA TGTGCCAGCAGCGTCGGACTAGCGGGGGGGGTCTCCTACAATGAGCAGTTCTTC. The genes are TRBV11-3 and TRBJ2-1; 15 bases are a match to TRBD2. Germline CDR1 reads SGHNT; CDR2 reads YENEEA. CDR3 size: 18 residues. Trimming removed 5 bases from V and 0 bases from J; junction bases left unmatched: 5.

The V gene is TRBV18, the J gene TRBJ2-7; 8 bases fit TRBD1. From germline, CDR1 is KGHSH and CDR2 LQKENI. The CDR3 length is 15 residues. J was trimmed by 3 bases and V by 4 bases; bases with no gene match: 8. The CDR3 protein is CASSQVGQVYYEQYF. CDR3 DNA: TGTGCCAGCTCACAAGTGGGACAGGTATACTACGAGCAGTACTTC.

The chain uses TRBV27 and TRBJ1-2, with TRBD1 identical over 7 bases. Trimming at V came to 3 bases and at J to 4 bases, leaving 8 bases not matched to a gene. The CDR3 consists of 15 residues. Germline lookup yields CDR1 MNHEY and CDR2 SMNVEV (reference sequence). CDR3 DNA: TGTGCCAGCAGTTTCCGGGGACAGAGCTCCTATGGCTACACCTTC. Protein product: CASSFRGQSSYGYTF.

The chain has TRBV11-2 and TRBJ2-2, with a possible D match to TRBD1 (6 bases). Germline CDR1 reads SGHAT; CDR2 reads FQNNGV. This CDR3 is 15 amino acids long. V was pared by 6 bases and J by 6 bases, with 17 bases between. The CDR3 bases are TGTGCCAGCAGGCCTCCGGGACAACGATCCGGGGAGCTGTTTTTT. Residues: CASRPPGQRSGELFF.

V gene TRBV5-1 combines with J gene TRBJ2-7, with 8 bases aligning to TRBD2. CDR3 size: 15 residues. Germline CDR1 reads SGHRS; CDR2 reads YFSETQ. J lost 1 base, V lost 4 bases, and 7 bases had no gene match. CDR3 DNA sequence: TGCGCCAGCAGCCGAGAAACTAGCGGATCCTACGAGCAGTACTTC. Amino acid sequence: CASSRETSGSYEQYF.